Each of the 31 T cell receptor beta chains below was sequenced from the same sample in a study of blood T cell repertoires in COVID-19. Here immunoSEQ multiplex PCR was the method, and the copy in TCRdb shows in-frame clones only, minus some. The sample includes tens of thousands of clones, more than 60% of them seen just once. What was sequenced was peripheral blood. Receptors originate from a human donor in a cohort sampled during active COVID-19.

This sequence joins TRBV27 and TRBJ2-1, with TRBD1 as a possible D gene (6 bases). The CDR3 is 14 residues long. Trimming took off 6 bases at V and 6 bases at J, with 15 bases between the two ends. Germline CDR1 and CDR2: MNHEY and SMNVEV (reference sequence). The CDR3 sequence is CASSRGGRSNEQFF. As DNA, the CDR3 is TGTGCCAGCAGCCGAGGGGGACGGAGCAATGAGCAGTTCTTC.

This chain links TRBV11-2 with TRBJ2-1; D uncertain. From germline, CDR1 is SGHAT and CDR2 FQNNGV. Trimming pared 1 base from V and 2 bases from J, leaving 12 bases between. This CDR3 is 16 amino acids long. This chain's CDR3 is CASSLAYGDTYNEQFF. In nucleotides, the CDR3 is TGTGCCAGCAGCTTAGCGTACGGTGATACCTACAATGAGCAGTTCTTC. The variable domain in full, completed from reference TRBV11-2 and TRBJ2-1, reads EAGVAQSPRYKIIEKRQSVAFWCNPISGHATLYWYQQILGQGPKLLIQFQNNGVVDDSQLPKDRFSAERLKGVDSTLKIQPAKLEDSAVYLCASSLAYGDTYNEQFFGPGTRLTVL.

This chain uses TRBV12-3 or TRBV12-4 with TRBJ2-7; D might be TRBD2 (6 bases). V was cut by 7 bases and J by 5 bases, with 15 bases left in between. This CDR3 region has 13 residues. The CDR3 region is CASTIMGRNEQYF. DNA of the CDR3: TGTGCCAGCACCATAATGGGGAGGAACGAGCAGTACTTC.

The rearrangement links TRBV27 to TRBJ2-3; a possible D gene is TRBD2 (5 bases). The V end was cut by 2 bases, the J end by 4 bases, with 16 bases between. There are 16 residues in the CDR3. Germline lookup yields CDR1 MNHEY and CDR2 SMNVEV (reference sequence). The CDR3 DNA sequence: TGTGCCAGCAGTTTAGGTTCGGCTAGCTTTCCAGATACGCAGTATTTT. It translates to CASSLGSASFPDTQYF.

This chain's CDR3 is CSVEEQSGSKFF. The CDR3 DNA reads as TGCAGCGTTGAAGAACAGTCCGGGAGTAAGTTCTTC. V is TRBV29-1 and J is TRBJ2-1; possibly TRBD2 for D (6 bases). Germline V gene data show CDR1 as SQVTM and CDR2 as ANQGSEA. The V end was cut by 0 bases, the J end by 14 bases, with 14 bases between. CDR3 length: 12 amino acids.

The rearrangement joins TRBV6-2 or TRBV6-3 to TRBJ1-2, with 7 bases that match TRBD1. CDR1 is MNHEY, CDR2 SVGEGT, per germline. V trimming: 2 bases; J trimming: 5 bases; junction bases outside the gene matches: 8. This CDR3 contains 15 residues. In DNA form, the CDR3 reads TGTGCCAGCAGTTACCCGCGGACAGGAAAGTATGGCTACACCTTC. Protein sequence: CASSYPRTGKYGYTF.

J is TRBJ1-1 and V is TRBV19; D gene uncertain. CDR1 and CDR2 from the germline V gene are LNHDA and SQIVND (reference sequence). The V end lost 1 base, the J end lost 14 bases, and 11 bases lay between the germline ends. The CDR3 sequence is 11 residues long. This CDR3 is CASSIVPRSFF. Written as DNA, the CDR3 is TGTGCCAGTAGTATAGTTCCACGGTCCTTCTTT. Complete variable domain (other parts from reference TRBV19 and TRBJ1-1): DGGITQSPKYLFRKEGQNVTLSCEQNLNHDAMYWYRQDPGQGLRLIYYSQIVNDFQKGDIAEGYSVSREKKESFPLTVTSAQKNPTAFYLCASSIVPRSFFGQGTRLTVV.

The V gene is TRBV13, the J gene TRBJ2-7, with 7 bases matching TRBD2. The germline V gene encodes CDR1 PRHDT and CDR2 FYEKMQ (reference sequence). The junction had 10 bases not matched to a gene; V was cut back by 6 bases and J by 2 bases. The CDR3 has 15 amino acids. CDR3 region: CASSSRGGDPYEQYF. The CDR3 region has the DNA TGTGCCAGCAGTTCGAGGGGAGGGGACCCCTACGAGCAGTACTTC.

CDR3 loop: CAWSRTNRKNSPLHF. In DNA form, the CDR3 reads TGTGCCTGGAGTCGGACAAATAGGAAGAATTCACCCCTCCACTTT. The rearrangement uses TRBV30 and TRBJ1-6; D is possibly TRBD1 (5 bases). CDR3 length: 15 amino acids. V was pared by 2 bases and J by 7 bases, with 15 bases between. Germline lookup yields CDR1 GTSNPN and CDR2 SVGIG (reference sequence).

CDR3 residues: CASSIPPGDGYTF. The DNA of the CDR3 is TGTGCCAGCAGTATCCCCCCCGGGGATGGCTACACCTTC. The chain couples TRBV6-6 to TRBJ1-2, with D unresolved. Germline values: CDR1 MNHNY, CDR2 SVGAGI (reference sequence). Trimming removed 5 bases at V and 6 bases at J, with 13 bases between. The CDR3 sequence is 13 residues long.

The chain couples TRBV7-3 to TRBJ2-2; TRBD1 aligns across 9 bases. Trimming cost V 4 bases and J 4 bases; bases outside gene matches: 4. This CDR3 has 15 residues. Germline V gene sequence: CDR1 SGHTA, CDR2 FQGTGA. CDR3 sequence (DNA): TGTGCCAGCAGCTCCCAACAGGGGGCCACCGGGGAGCTGTTTTTT. Translating gives CASSSQQGATGELFF.

This clone was counted a single time. The chain couples TRBV9 to TRBJ2-3, with 12 bases that match TRBD2. This CDR3 spans 15 amino acids. Germline V gene sequence: CDR1 SGDLS, CDR2 YYNGEE. V dropped 4 bases and J dropped 4; count of bases not matched to a gene: 4. CDR3 in amino acids: CASSTGLAGPDTQYF. The CDR3 bases are TGTGCCAGCAGCACCGGACTAGCGGGACCAGATACGCAGTATTTT.

J is TRBJ2-5 and V is TRBV11-2; 9 nucleotides agree with TRBD2. The CDR3 sequence is 16 residues long. The V gene's germline CDR1 is SGHAT and CDR2 FQNNGV. J lost 6 bases, V lost 1 base, and 9 bases had no gene match. CDR3 residues: CASSLGGGRAVKTQYF. CDR3 coding DNA: TGTGCCAGCAGCTTAGGAGGCGGGAGGGCCGTGAAGACCCAGTACTTC.

The chain joins TRBV5-1 to TRBJ2-2, with TRBD2 as a possible D gene (5 bases). This CDR3 comprises 14 residues. The V and J ends lost 3 bases and 4 bases respectively, with 10 bases between them. Germline V gene lookup returns CDR1 SGHRS and CDR2 YFSETQ. CDR3: CASSSSGFTGELFF. The CDR3 DNA reads TGCGCCAGCAGCTCATCGGGGTTCACCGGGGAGCTGTTTTTT.

As for this clone: The junction differs from germline at one of its ends, possibly a read error. The chain uses TRBV20-1 and TRBJ2-1, with 11 bases identical to TRBD2. CDR1 DFQATT and CDR2 SNEGSKA come from the germline V gene (reference sequence). This CDR3 contains 11 residues. This CDR3 is CSASPGTSGIF. CDR3 in DNA: TGCAGTGCTTCTCCCGGGACTAGCGGAATCTTC.

The chain joins TRBV4-2 to TRBJ1-3, with D possibly matching TRBD1 (5 bases). V was clipped by 1 base and J by 3 bases, with 13 bases between them. This CDR3 is built from 16 residues. Germline V lookup: CDR1 LGHNA, CDR2 YNFKEQ. CDR3 DNA: TGTGCCAGCAGCCAAGTGGGGCAGGGAGGTGGAAACACCATATATTTT. This encodes CASSQVGQGGGNTIYF.

The chain carries TRBV6-5 and TRBJ2-3; D unresolved. The CDR3 is made up of 13 amino acids. CDR1 and CDR2 from the germline V gene are MNHEY and SVGAGI. The ends were cut back, 1 base at V and 1 base at J, with 3 bases in the middle. CDR3 amino acids: CASSYWRTDTQYF. DNA for the CDR3: TGTGCCAGCAGTTACTGGCGCACAGATACGCAGTATTTT.

This clone was counted only a few times. The chain has TRBV27 and TRBJ1-4; tentative D call: TRBD1 (6 bases). The CDR3 runs 13 residues. Germline assignment: CDR1 MNHEY and CDR2 SMNVEV (reference sequence). V lost 5 bases and J lost 5, with 9 bases in between. CDR3 coding DNA: TGTGCCAGCAGTATGGACAGAAATGAAAAACTGTTTTTT. Its protein is CASSMDRNEKLFF.

J is TRBJ2-1 and V is TRBV3-1 (or the pseudogene TRBV3-2); 10 positions match TRBD1. From germline, CDR1 is LGHDT and CDR2 YNNKEL (reference sequence). The CDR3 covers 15 residues. Trimming at V came to 6 bases and at J to 5 bases, leaving 7 bases not matched to a gene. The CDR3 DNA sequence: TGTGCCAGCAGACACTCTGGACAGGGGGACAATGAGCAGTTCTTC. Translating it yields CASRHSGQGDNEQFF.

The gene calls are TRBV11-2 and TRBJ1-3, with D unclear. Trimming took off 6 bases at V and 8 bases at J, with 14 bases between the two ends. Germline loops: CDR1 SGHAT, CDR2 FQNNGV. The length of the CDR3 is 13 residues. In nucleotides, the CDR3 is TGTGCCAGCAGTGACTTCTCGGGTTACACCATATATTTT. Protein product: CASSDFSGYTIYF.

This rearrangement joins TRBV11-2 to TRBJ2-3, with 8 bases fitting TRBD2. This CDR3 has 17 amino acids. With 1 base clipped from V and 6 bases from J, the junction kept 12 bases outside the gene matches. Germline CDR1 and CDR2: SGHAT and FQNNGV. The CDR3 DNA sequence: TGTGCCAGCAGCTTAGGTTTAGCGGGACCTATGCGGGATACGCAGTATTTT. It encodes CASSLGLAGPMRDTQYF.

The chain couples TRBV28 to TRBJ2-7; TRBD2 aligns across 15 bases. Germline V CDR1 and CDR2: MDHEN, SYDVKM. Unmatched junction bases numbered 3, after V lost 6 bases and J lost 3 bases. The CDR3 is 15 residues long. Here the CDR3 reads CASRRGLAGGYEQYF. DNA of the CDR3: TGTGCCAGCAGAAGGGGACTAGCGGGGGGCTACGAGCAGTACTTC.

The chain uses TRBV3-1 (or the pseudogene TRBV3-2) and TRBJ2-7; perhaps TRBD2 as D (5 bases). From germline, CDR1 is LGHDT and CDR2 YNNKEL (reference sequence). The CDR3 has 12 residues. V was trimmed by 4 bases and J by 11 bases, leaving 15 bases between them. The CDR3 sequence: CASSPPRAQEYF. The CDR3 region has the DNA TGTGCCAGCAGCCCCCCGAGGGCCCAGGAGTACTTC.

V usage is TRBV19 and J usage is TRBJ2-2; TRBD1 agrees at 8 bases. Germline lookup yields CDR1 LNHDA and CDR2 SQIVND (reference sequence). The CDR3 covers 14 residues. V dropped 5 bases and J dropped 6; count of bases not matched to a gene: 5. The CDR3 reads CASSQRQGSGELFF. CDR3 sequence (DNA): TGTGCCAGTAGTCAAAGACAGGGGTCCGGGGAGCTGTTTTTT.

The chain is built from TRBV13 and TRBJ1-1; a possible D gene is TRBD1 (6 bases). V lost 2 bases to trimming and J lost 4 bases, with 11 bases between them. Germline values: CDR1 PRHDT, CDR2 FYEKMQ (reference sequence). The CDR3 contains 14 residues. The CDR3, as DNA: TGTGCCAGCAGCTTAACCGGCAGGGGCACTGAAGCTTTCTTT. It codes for CASSLTGRGTEAFF.

The genes are TRBV30 and TRBJ2-5; TRBD2 agrees at 10 bases. Per germline, CDR1 GTSNPN and CDR2 SVGIG (reference sequence). This CDR3 spans 16 amino acids. V was clipped by 0 bases and J by 4 bases; unmatched bases: 8. Here the CDR3 reads CAWSVLLAGAGETQYF. As DNA, the CDR3 is TGTGCCTGGAGTGTACTGCTAGCGGGAGCCGGAGAGACCCAGTACTTC.

The chain joins TRBV7-2 to TRBJ2-1; TRBD2 agrees at 12 bases. The V gene's germline CDR1 is SGHTA and CDR2 FQGNSA. V lost 5 bases and J lost 5; bases outside the gene matches: 4. CDR3 size: 15 residues. The DNA for the CDR3 is TGTGCCAGCAGCCAAGGACTAGCGGGAAACAATGAGCAGTTCTTC. This gives the protein CASSQGLAGNNEQFF.

The rearrangement joins TRBV9 to TRBJ2-3, with 9 bases aligning to TRBD2. The V and J ends lost 4 bases and 3 bases, in that order; junction bases with no gene match: 9. The CDR3 covers 16 residues. Germline V gene data show CDR1 as SGDLS and CDR2 as YYNGEE. The CDR3 bases are TGTGCCAGCAGCTCCCAGCGGGAGGAGAGAACAGATACGCAGTATTTT. Translating it yields CASSSQREERTDTQYF.

J is TRBJ2-3 and V is TRBV19, with D perhaps TRBD2 (6 bases). V lost 2 bases and J lost 2, with 11 bases in between. This CDR3 is built from 15 residues. Germline V CDR1 and CDR2: LNHDA, SQIVND (reference sequence). In nucleotides, the CDR3 is TGTGCCAGTAGTATATCGCGGGACCACACAGATACGCAGTATTTT. It yields the protein CASSISRDHTDTQYF.

The chain is built from TRBV21-1 and TRBJ2-7; TRBD2, the table's D call, lacks a check against the DNA. TRBV21-1 is listed as a pseudogene. The CDR3 extends over 19 amino acids. The CDR3 DNA reads as TGTGCCAGCGGAGGAGGGGTACCCATAGCGGGAGGGCCGTCCTACGAGCAGTACTTC. It encodes CASGGGVPIAGGPSYEQYF.

The chain links TRBV6-2 or TRBV6-3 to TRBJ2-1; TRBD2 agrees at 8 bases. Germline-derived CDR1 and CDR2 are MNHEY and SVGEGT. V shed 1 base, J shed 6 bases, and the junction held 5 bases outside the gene matches. The CDR3 is 15 residues long. The DNA of the CDR3 is TGTGCCAGCAGTTACTATCCCGGGACTAGCAATGAGCAGTTCTTC. It specifies CASSYYPGTSNEQFF.